This paragraph covers one TCR beta chain sequence. V gave up 2 bases and J gave up 9 bases, with 11 bases separating them. Per germline, CDR1 MNHEY and CDR2 SMNVEV (reference sequence). The CDR3 has 13 amino acids. These data originate in a study of blood T cell repertoires in COVID-19. Across the study: Samples representing acute and convalescent COVID-19 were sourced from the United States, Italy and Spain. Nucleic acid was either cDNA or gDNA, and it came from T cells, B-cell-depleted T cells, or PBMCs.

During active infection, Seattle patients enrolled and were then monitored through disease. Profiling relied on immunoSEQ multiplex PCR, and the TCRdb table lists in-frame clones only, not all of them. In the table there are more than 95,000 clones, more than 80% of which are singletons. V and J are TRBV27 and TRBJ2-1; D may be TRBD2 (5 bases). The sample was peripheral blood. This receptor was taken from a woman aged 80 or older with COVID-19, enrolled during active disease. CDR3 protein: CASSLTGSGEQFF. The CDR3 DNA reads TGTGCCAGCAGTTTAACGGGATCGGGTGAGCAGTTCTTC.